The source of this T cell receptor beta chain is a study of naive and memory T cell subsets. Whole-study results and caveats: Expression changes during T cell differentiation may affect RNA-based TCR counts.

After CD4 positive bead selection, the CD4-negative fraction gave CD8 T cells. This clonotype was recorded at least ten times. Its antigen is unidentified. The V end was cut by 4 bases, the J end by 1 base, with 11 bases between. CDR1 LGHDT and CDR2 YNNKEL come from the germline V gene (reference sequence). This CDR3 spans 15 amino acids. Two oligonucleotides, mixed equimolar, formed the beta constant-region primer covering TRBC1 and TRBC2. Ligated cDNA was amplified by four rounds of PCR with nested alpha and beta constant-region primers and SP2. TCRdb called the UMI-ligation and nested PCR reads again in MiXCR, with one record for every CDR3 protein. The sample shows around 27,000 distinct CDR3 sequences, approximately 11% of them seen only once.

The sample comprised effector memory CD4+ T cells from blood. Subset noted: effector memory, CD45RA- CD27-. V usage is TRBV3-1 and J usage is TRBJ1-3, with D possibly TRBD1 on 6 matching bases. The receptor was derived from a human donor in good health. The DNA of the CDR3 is TGTGCCAGCAGCCGAAACAGGGATTCTGGAAACACCATATATTTT. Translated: CASSRNRDSGNTIYF.